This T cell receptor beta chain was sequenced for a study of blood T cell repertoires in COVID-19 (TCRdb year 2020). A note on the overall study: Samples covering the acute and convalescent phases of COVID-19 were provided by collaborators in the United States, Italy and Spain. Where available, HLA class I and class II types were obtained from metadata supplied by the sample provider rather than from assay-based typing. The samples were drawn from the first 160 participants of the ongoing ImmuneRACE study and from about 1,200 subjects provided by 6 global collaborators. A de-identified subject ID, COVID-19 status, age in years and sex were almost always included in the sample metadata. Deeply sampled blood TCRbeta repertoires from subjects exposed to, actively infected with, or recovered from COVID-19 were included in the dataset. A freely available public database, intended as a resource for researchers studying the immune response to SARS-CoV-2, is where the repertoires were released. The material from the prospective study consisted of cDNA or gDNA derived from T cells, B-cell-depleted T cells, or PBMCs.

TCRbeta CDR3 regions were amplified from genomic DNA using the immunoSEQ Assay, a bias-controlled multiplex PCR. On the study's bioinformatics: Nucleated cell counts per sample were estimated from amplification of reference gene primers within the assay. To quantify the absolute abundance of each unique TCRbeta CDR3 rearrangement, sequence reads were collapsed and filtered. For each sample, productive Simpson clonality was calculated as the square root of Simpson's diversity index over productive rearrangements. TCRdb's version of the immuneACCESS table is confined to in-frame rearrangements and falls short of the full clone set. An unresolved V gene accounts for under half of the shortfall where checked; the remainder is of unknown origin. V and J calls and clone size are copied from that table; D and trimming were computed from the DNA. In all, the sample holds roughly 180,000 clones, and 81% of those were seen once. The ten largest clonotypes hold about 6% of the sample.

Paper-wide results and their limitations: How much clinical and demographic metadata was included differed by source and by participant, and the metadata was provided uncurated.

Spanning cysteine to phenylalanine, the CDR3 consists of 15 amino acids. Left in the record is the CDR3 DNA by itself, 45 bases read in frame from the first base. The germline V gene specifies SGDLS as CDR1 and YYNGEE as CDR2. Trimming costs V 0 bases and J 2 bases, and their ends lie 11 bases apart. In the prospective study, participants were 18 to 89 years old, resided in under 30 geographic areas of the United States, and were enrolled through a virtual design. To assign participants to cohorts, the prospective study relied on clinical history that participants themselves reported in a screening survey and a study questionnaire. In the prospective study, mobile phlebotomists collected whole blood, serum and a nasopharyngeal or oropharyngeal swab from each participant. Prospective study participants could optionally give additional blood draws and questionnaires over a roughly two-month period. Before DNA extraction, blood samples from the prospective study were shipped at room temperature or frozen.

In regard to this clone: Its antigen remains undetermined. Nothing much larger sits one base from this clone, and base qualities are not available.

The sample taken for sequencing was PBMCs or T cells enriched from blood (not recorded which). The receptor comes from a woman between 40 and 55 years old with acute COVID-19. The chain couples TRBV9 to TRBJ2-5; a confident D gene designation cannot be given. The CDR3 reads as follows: CASSVGAVVQETQYF. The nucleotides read TGTGCCAGCAGCGTAGGGGCAGTCGTACAAGAGACCCAGTACTTC.